This is a list of T cell receptor beta chains from one sample in a study of T cell repertoires in cytomegalovirus infection. From the reads, TCRdb called clonotypes with MiXCR, one entry per CDR3 protein. The profile covers some 180,000 distinct CDR3 sequences, with 9.5% appearing a single time and roughly 5.1% taken by the ten largest. The sequenced sample was PBMCs. The receptors stem from a human donor in good health (CMV status not recorded). Some clones in this sample may be carry-over from other donors' samples. CDR3s include the opening cysteine and the closing phenylalanine or tryptophan. Each record gives: CDR3 protein, CDR3 DNA, V gene, J gene, D gene, clone size. A D gene is named only where the DNA matches it firmly. Rows may omit the clone size; those that give it use once, few, many or a size class.

CDR3: CATISHGANVLTF; DNA: TGTGCGACGATTTCGCATGGGGCCAACGTCCTGACTTTC; V: TRBV19; J: TRBJ2-6; D: .; size: few
CDR3: CASSRDRGRSNEQFF; DNA: TGTGCCAGCAGCCGTGACAGGGGGCGAAGCAATGAGCAGTTCTTC; V: TRBV7-2; J: TRBJ2-1; D: TRBD1; size: many
CDR3: CASSQVAKNIQYF; DNA: TGTGCCAGCAGTCAGGTAGCCAAAAACATTCAGTACTTC; V: TRBV11-2; J: TRBJ2-4; D: .; size: .
CDR3: CASSPGRGFSYNEQFF; DNA: TGTGCCAGCAGCCCGGGCAGGGGGTTCTCCTACAATGAGCAGTTCTTC; V: TRBV2; J: TRBJ2-1; D: TRBD1; size: few
CDR3: CSARDLRGEGSPLHF; DNA: TGCAGTGCTAGAGATTTACGAGGGGAGGGATCACCCCTCCACTTT; V: TRBV20-1; J: TRBJ1-6; D: .; size: many
CDR3: CASSQRTGGQPQHF; DNA: TGTGCCAGCAGTCAGAGGACAGGTGGTCAGCCCCAGCATTTT; V: TRBV28; J: TRBJ1-5; D: TRBD1; size: many
CDR3: CASSLGDRNEQFF; DNA: TGCGCCAGCAGCTTGGGAGACAGGAATGAGCAGTTCTTC; V: TRBV5-1; J: TRBJ2-1; D: .; size: few
CDR3: CASSSNRGNEGQYF; DNA: TGTGCCAGCAGCTCGAACCGGGGTAACGAGGGGCAGTATTTT; V: TRBV7-2; J: TRBJ2-3; D: .; size: many
CDR3: CASSEPDRSTEAFF; DNA: TGTGCCAGCAGCGAACCGGACCGATCCACTGAAGCTTTCTTT; V: TRBV9; J: TRBJ1-1; D: .; size: many
CDR3: CASSSSRGQRFEGPLHF; DNA: TGTGCCAGCAGCTCAAGCCGGGGACAGCGATTTGAGGGGCCCCTCCACTTT; V: TRBV11-2; J: TRBJ1-6; D: TRBD1; size: many